The source of this TCR beta chain is a study of CD8+ T cells in alopecia areata. Study information: Patients received oral tofacitinib, 5 to 10 mg twice daily, for moderate-to-severe alopecia areata. Findings and limits, study-wide: Normal scalp showed lower clonality than lesional scalp, especially alopecia totalis/universalis. Tissue-resident alphabeta T cells belonging to normal skin likewise get sequenced within scalp specimens.

Unmatched junction bases numbered 3, after V lost 4 bases and J lost 5 bases. Germline V gene data show CDR1 as KGHSH and CDR2 as LQKENI. The CDR3 is made up of 13 amino acids. To note about this clone: Its antigen is unidentified.

The authors extracted RNA and reverse transcribed it into cDNA as the sequencing template. Sequencing was performed with immunoSEQ multiplex PCR; in TCRdb, only in-frame clones are kept and a portion is missing. The sample lists 200,000 to 250,000 clones, about 53% occurring once. The sequence derives from a human donor with alopecia areata. This chain uses TRBV18 with TRBJ2-7, with 9 bases that match TRBD1. Specimen: CD4+ T cells sorted from blood, collected at week 0. The CDR3 region has the DNA TGTGCCAGCTCACTGGGACAGGGAGACGAGCAGTACTTC. Translation gives CASSLGQGDEQYF.